This T cell receptor (beta chain) was sequenced during a study of shared clonotypes between healthy human individuals. Clones were sequenced by immunoSEQ multiplex PCR, and TCRdb holds only the in-frame ones, with some missing. The table has about 2.4 million clones, more than 85% seen once. General study findings and limits: On the whole, naive subsets had larger estimated richness than memory subsets had.

Germline-derived CDR1 and CDR2 are SNHLY and FYNNEI. V gave up 3 bases and J gave up 3 bases; unmatched junction bases: 6. This CDR3 region has 16 residues. A note on this clone: Its antigen is undetermined.

The sequencing input was naive CD4+ T cells from PBMCs. Subset denoted: CD45RA+ positively selected. This sequence joins TRBV2 and TRBJ2-7; 12 bases agree with TRBD2. The sequence was obtained from a man aged 18 to 29 in good health. Some clones in this sample may be carry-over from other donors' samples. The CDR3 protein is CASSEVLAGGSYEQYF. CDR3 nucleotides: TGTGCCAGCAGTGAGGTTCTAGCGGGAGGGAGCTACGAGCAGTACTTC. The full variable domain, its missing parts supplied by reference TRBV2 and TRBJ2-7, is EPEVTQTPSHQVTQMGQEVILRCVPISNHLYFYWYRQILGQKVEFLVSFYNNEISEKSEIFDDQFSVERPDGSNFTLKIRSTKLEDSAMYFCASSEVLAGGSYEQYFGPGTRLTVT.